A single sample gave rise to the 19 T cell receptor beta chains below, sequenced in a study of blood T cell repertoires in COVID-19 (dated by TCRdb to about 2020). The protocol used for the library was the immunoSEQ multiplex PCR assay. Here the immuneACCESS table is served through TCRdb, limited to in-frame sequences with V and J called. Missing clones are a known gap in these copies; in checked studies unresolved V genes cover under half, and the rest lacks a known reason. Across this sample there are some 42,000 clones, with 70% to 90% seen only once. The ten top clones hold less than 15% of the sample. Sequencing was carried out using peripheral blood. The receptors here all came from a woman in her 70s in a cohort sampled during active COVID-19.

V usage is TRBV11-3 and J usage is TRBJ1-1; 10 bases are a match to TRBD1. The V gene's germline CDR1 is SGHNT and CDR2 YENEEA. The CDR3 contains 13 residues. V gave up 6 bases and J gave up 6 bases; unmatched junction bases: 4. The CDR3 coding sequence is TGTGCCAGCAGACGGACAGGGGGAGCTGAAGCTTTCTTT. Translated, it gives CASRRTGGAEAFF.

The DNA for the CDR3 is TGCGCCAGCAGTGAGTCGGGAGCCCACGAGCAGTACTTC. Amino acid sequence: CASSESGAHEQYF. The V call is TRBV10-1, the J call TRBJ2-7, with D maybe TRBD2 (5 bases). Trimming left V 0 bases short and J 5 bases short, with 8 bases between. Germline-derived CDR1 and CDR2 are WNHNN and SYGVQD (reference sequence). CDR3 length: 13 amino acids.

The chain is built from TRBV10-3 and TRBJ2-5, with TRBD1 matching over 10 bases. Per the germline V gene, CDR1 is ENHRY and CDR2 is SYGVKD. J was trimmed by 5 bases and V by 6 bases; bases with no gene match: 9. CDR3 length equals 15 residues. CDR3 region: CAISPGTGAKETQYF. The CDR3 coding sequence is TGTGCCATCAGCCCCGGGACAGGGGCCAAGGAGACCCAGTACTTC.

To note about this clone: A junction boundary mismatches the germline segment, possibly from a read error. The chain joins TRBV5-1 to TRBJ2-1; D perhaps matches TRBD2 (5 bases). CDR1 SGHRS and CDR2 YFSETQ come from the germline V gene. The CDR3 covers 13 residues. CDR3 residues: CASSLASYDEQFF. The CDR3 DNA follows: TGCGCCAGCAGCTTGGCTAGCTACGATGAGCAGTTCTTC.

This clone showed up just a few times. V gene TRBV30 combines with J gene TRBJ1-1; D is undetermined. This CDR3 region has 12 residues. Trimming shortened V by 3 bases and J by 3 bases, and 8 bases separated the two germline ends. From germline, CDR1 is GTSNPN and CDR2 SVGIG (reference sequence). Written as DNA, the CDR3 is TGTGCCTGGAGGATCGAGGACACTGAAGCTTTCTTT. Its translation: CAWRIEDTEAFF. Complete variable domain (other parts from reference TRBV30 and TRBJ1-1): SQTIHQWPATLVQPVGSPLSLECTVEGTSNPNLYWYRQAAGRGLQLLFYSVGIGQISSEVPQNLSASRPQDRQFILSSKKLLLSDSGFYLCAWRIEDTEAFFGQGTRLTVV.

Comment on this clone: One end of the junction does not line up with germline, which may come from a read error. The chain uses TRBV12-3 or TRBV12-4 and TRBJ2-5; 7 nucleotides align to TRBD1. The CDR3 has 11 amino acids. CDR3 sequence: CASRHRGSSHF. The DNA of the CDR3 is TGTGCCAGCAGGCACAGGGGATCGTCCCACTTC.

The chain has TRBV9 and TRBJ2-5; 7 nucleotides align to TRBD2. J was trimmed by 5 bases and V by 4 bases; bases with no gene match: 11. Germline lookup yields CDR1 SGDLS and CDR2 YYNGEE. The CDR3 is 15 amino acids. The CDR3 is CASSQSLAGVETQYF. The CDR3 DNA follows: TGTGCCAGCAGCCAATCTCTTGCGGGAGTGGAGACCCAGTACTTC. The variable domain in full, with the rest retrieved from reference TRBV9 and TRBJ2-5, is DSGVTQTPKHLITATGQRVTLRCSPRSGDLSVYWYQQSLDQGLQFLIQYYNGEERAKGNILERFSAQQFPDLHSELNLSSLELGDSALYFCASSQSLAGVETQYFGPGTRLLVL.

The chain links TRBV25-1 to TRBJ2-3; D uncertain. V was cut by 3 bases and J by 4 bases, with 11 bases left in between. The CDR3 has 14 residues. Looked up from germline, CDR1 is MGHDK and CDR2 is SYGVNS. CDR3 DNA sequence: TGTGCCAGCAGTGATGGTCTCGGGTCAGATACGCAGTATTTT. The encoded protein is CASSDGLGSDTQYF.

This rearrangement joins TRBV12-3 or TRBV12-4 to TRBJ2-2, with unresolved D. The length of the CDR3 is 13 residues. V was trimmed by 7 bases and J by 5 bases, leaving 11 bases between them. The CDR3 DNA reads as TGTGCCAGCACCCAGCCGGGTACCGGGGAGCTGTTTTTT. It translates to CASTQPGTGELFF.

The chain joins TRBV28 to TRBJ1-2; 8 nucleotides agree with TRBD1. This CDR3 region has 15 residues. The germline V gene encodes CDR1 MDHEN and CDR2 SYDVKM. Trimming at V came to 3 bases and at J to 8 bases, leaving 11 bases not matched to a gene. DNA for the CDR3: TGTGCCAGCAGTTTCGGGACAGGTACCCACCTAGGCTACACCTTC. Amino acid sequence: CASSFGTGTHLGYTF.

The CDR3 region has the DNA TGTGCCAGCAGCCACGGACAGGAAGATGGCTACACCTTC. Translating it yields CASSHGQEDGYTF. The rearrangement links TRBV7-8 to TRBJ1-2, with 7 bases lining up with TRBD1. The V gene end was trimmed by 5 bases and the J gene end by 6 bases; junction bases not matched to a gene: 6. The CDR3 covers 13 residues. Germline V gives CDR1 SGHVS, CDR2 FQNEAQ.

J is TRBJ1-3 and V is TRBV7-9, with D hard to call. V shed 4 bases and J shed 0 bases, with 7 bases lying between them. Germline V CDR1 and CDR2: SEHNR, FQNEAQ (reference sequence). The CDR3 loop spans 14 amino acids. CDR3 nucleotides: TGTGCCAGCAGCTCCGGGATCTCTGGAAACACCATATATTTT. Residues: CASSSGISGNTIYF. Together with reference TRBV7-9 and TRBJ1-3, the CDR3 gives the full variable domain: DTGVSQNPRHKITKRGQNVTFRCDPISEHNRLYWYRQTLGQGPEFLTYFQNEAQLEKSRLLSDRFSAERPKGSFSTLEIQRTEQGDSAMYLCASSSGISGNTIYFGEGSWLTVV.

This chain uses TRBV9 with TRBJ1-4, with D hard to call. This CDR3 is 13 amino acids long. CDR1 and CDR2 (germline): SGDLS, YYNGEE. V was pared by 3 bases and J by 7 bases, with 10 bases between. CDR3 nucleotide sequence: TGTGCCAGCAGCGAAGGAGGTTTTGAAAAACTGTTTTTT. Translating it yields CASSEGGFEKLFF.

The rearrangement links TRBV27 to TRBJ1-2, with 7 bases identical to TRBD1. The CDR3 is 14 residues long. V shed 5 bases and J 7 bases; nucleotides not matched to a gene: 10. Germline-derived CDR1 and CDR2 are MNHEY and SMNVEV (reference sequence). The CDR3 sequence is CASSMEGASRGYTF. The CDR3 region has the DNA TGTGCCAGCAGTATGGAGGGGGCGTCTCGTGGCTACACCTTC.

The chain has TRBV5-1 and TRBJ2-2; possibly TRBD1 for D (5 bases). This CDR3 is built from 14 residues. V lost 4 bases, J lost 1 base, and 8 bases lay in between. The V gene's germline CDR1 is SGHRS and CDR2 YFSETQ. The CDR3 spells CASSPQVNTGELFF. The CDR3 DNA reads as TGCGCCAGCAGCCCACAGGTGAACACCGGGGAGCTGTTTTTT.

The V gene is TRBV5-1, the J gene TRBJ2-3; 15 positions agree with TRBD2. With V trimmed by 6 bases and J by 7 bases, 3 bases remained unmatched. This CDR3 region has 14 residues. Looked up from germline, CDR1 is SGHRS and CDR2 is YFSETQ. The CDR3 protein is CASTGLAGGNTQYF. CDR3 sequence (DNA): TGCGCCAGCACCGGACTAGCGGGAGGGAATACGCAGTATTTT.

CDR3: CASSPAGATHTEAFF. The CDR3 nucleotides are TGCGCCAGCAGCCCAGCAGGGGCCACTCACACTGAAGCTTTCTTT. This sequence joins TRBV5-1 and TRBJ1-1, with a tentative D call TRBD1 (6 bases). Trimming took off 4 bases at V and 3 bases at J, with 16 bases between the two ends. This CDR3 has 15 residues. Germline values: CDR1 SGHRS, CDR2 YFSETQ. Together with reference TRBV5-1 and TRBJ1-1, the CDR3 gives the full variable domain: KAGVTQTPRYLIKTRGQQVTLSCSPISGHRSVSWYQQTPGQGLQFLFEYFSETQRNKGNFPGRFSGRQFSNSRSEMNVSTLELGDSALYLCASSPAGATHTEAFFGQGTRLTVV.

Here the CDR3 reads CASSGRRVNEQFF. As DNA, the CDR3 is TGTGCCAGCAGCGGGAGAAGAGTCAATGAGCAGTTCTTC. The rearrangement uses TRBV21-1 and TRBJ2-1; TRBD2, the table's D call, was not compared with the DNA. TRBV21-1 is a listed pseudogene. The CDR3 runs to 13 residues.

The chain couples TRBV28 to TRBJ1-1, with D perhaps TRBD1 (6 bases). The CDR3 is 14 residues long. The germline V and J ends were trimmed by 8 bases and 5 bases, with 18 bases remaining between them. CDR1 MDHEN and CDR2 SYDVKM come from the germline V gene. The CDR3 region is CASLTGSGPTEAFF. The CDR3 DNA follows: TGTGCCAGCCTTACAGGGTCGGGCCCGACTGAAGCTTTCTTT.